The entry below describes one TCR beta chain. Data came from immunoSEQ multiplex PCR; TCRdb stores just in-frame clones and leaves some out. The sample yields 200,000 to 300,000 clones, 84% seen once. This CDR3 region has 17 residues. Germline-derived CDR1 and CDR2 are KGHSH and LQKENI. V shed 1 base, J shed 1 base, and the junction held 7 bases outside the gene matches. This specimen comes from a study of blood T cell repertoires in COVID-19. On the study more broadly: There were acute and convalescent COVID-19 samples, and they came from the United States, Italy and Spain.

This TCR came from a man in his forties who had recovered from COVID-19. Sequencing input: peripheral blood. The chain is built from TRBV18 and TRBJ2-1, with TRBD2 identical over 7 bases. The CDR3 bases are TGTGCCAGCTCACCACAAGCTAGCGGCGGATCCTACAATGAGCAGTTCTTC. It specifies CASSPQASGGSYNEQFF. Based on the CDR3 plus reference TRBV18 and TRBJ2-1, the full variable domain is NAGVMQNPRHLVRRRGQEARLRCSPMKGHSHVYWYRQLPEEGLKFMVYLQKENIIDESGMPKERFSAEFPKEGPSILRIQQVVRGDSAAYFCASSPQASGGSYNEQFFGPGTRLTVL.